This TCR beta chain was sequenced for a study of blood T cell repertoires in COVID-19. As for the study in general: Some COVID-19 samples were acute and others convalescent; all came from the United States, Italy and Spain.

Trimming shortened V by 5 bases and J by 0 bases, and 17 bases separated the two germline ends. The CDR3 contains 17 residues. Per germline, CDR1 MDHEN and CDR2 SYDVKM. In the authors' methods: Amplification of reference gene primers was used by the study to estimate nucleated cell counts. TCRdb's table, derived via immunoSEQ multiplex PCR, lists solely in-frame clones and lacks some. Clone size and the V and J calls come from that table; the DNA yielded D and trimming. The sample comprises some 160,000 clones, 85% of which are singletons, and approximately 7.6% rests with the top ten. This rearrangement joins TRBV28 to TRBJ2-1; perhaps TRBD2 as D (6 bases). What was sequenced was peripheral blood. The TCR was taken from a woman over 75 with COVID-19, enrolled during active disease. As DNA, the CDR3 is TGTGCCAGCAGTACGGAGGACTACCTGAGCTCCTACAATGAGCAGTTCTTC. This gives the protein CASSTEDYLSSYNEQFF.